The clone carrying this TCR beta chain was seen a few times. What it recognizes is unknown. These data originate in a study of T cell repertoires in cytomegalovirus infection. General study findings and limits: HLA-C-restricted, CMV-specific TCR beta clonotypes were dominant ex vivo.

TCRdb ran MiXCR on the reads and lists one entry per CDR3 protein. The data hold around 550,000 distinct CDR3 sequences, with 26% observed a single time. The V and J ends lost 5 bases and 5 bases, in that order; junction bases with no gene match: 8. This CDR3 has 16 amino acids. In germline, CDR1 is SSHAT, CDR2 FNYEAQ (reference sequence). Material for sequencing was PBMCs. This TCR derives from a human donor in good health (CMV status not recorded). Some clones in this sample may be carry-over from other donors' samples. The chain carries TRBV7-7 and TRBJ2-5; 13 bases map to TRBD2. The CDR3 DNA reads TGTGCCAGCAGCCCAACGGGACTAGCGGGGCGGGAGACCCAGTACTTC. This translates into CASSPTGLAGRETQYF.